This T cell receptor beta chain was found in a study of blood T cell repertoires in COVID-19. Study overall: Sites in the United States, Italy and Spain provided acute and convalescent COVID-19 samples. Sample material is recorded as cDNA or gDNA derived from T cells, B-cell-depleted T cells, or PBMCs.

Seattle-derived patients entered the study during active infection and were followed longitudinally. From germline, CDR1 is SQVTM and CDR2 ANQGSEA. The V gene lost 5 bases and the J gene lost 6 bases, with 14 bases spanning the gap. This CDR3 comprises 13 residues. Authors' methods: Using reference gene primer amplification, nucleated cell counts were estimated. Produced via immunoSEQ multiplex PCR; TCRdb's table is partial and in-frame only. V, J and clone size derive from that table, while D and trimming were established from the DNA sequence. The sample holds around 370,000 clones, over 70% seen once.

V gene TRBV29-1 combines with J gene TRBJ2-4, with TRBD2 as a possible D gene (6 bases). This receptor was taken from a woman between 50 and 59 years old with COVID-19, enrolled during active disease. Sample: peripheral blood. The CDR3 loop reads CSVMSQGGNIQYF. The CDR3 coding sequence is TGCAGCGTTATGTCCCAGGGAGGAAACATTCAGTACTTC. Variable domain in full (rest from reference TRBV29-1 and TRBJ2-4): SAVISQKPSRDICQRGTSLTIQCQVDSQVTMMFWYRQQPGQSLTLIATANQGSEATYESGFVIDKFPISRPNLTFSTLTVSNMSPEDSSIYLCSVMSQGGNIQYFGAGTRLSVL.